The present entry profiles one T cell receptor beta chain with its context. This specimen comes from a study of OX40 agonist ivuxolimab in advanced cancers. The method was immunoSEQ multiplex PCR; TCRdb's version includes in-frame clones alone and lacks a portion of them. This table has 60,000 to 85,000 clones, 87% appearing once. The CDR3 runs to 18 residues. V lost 2 bases and J 6 bases, leaving 22 bases between the germline ends. Germline V gene data show CDR1 as SGHTA and CDR2 as FQGTGA. Blood samples were obtained at baseline, cycle 4 day 1, and cycle 7 day 1. The sequencing used CD4+ or CD8+ T cells sorted from blood, collected in a trial of the OX40 agonist ivuxolimab. The rearrangement uses TRBV7-3 and TRBJ2-2; D may be TRBD1 or TRBD2 (7 bases each). The TCR comes from an adult with an advanced solid tumor such as melanoma, head and neck, liver or kidney cancer. The DNA of the CDR3 is TGTGCCAGCAGCTTATCCCCTCGACAGGGAGGGGTCGCCGGGGAGCTGTTTTTT. It codes for CASSLSPRQGGVAGELFF.